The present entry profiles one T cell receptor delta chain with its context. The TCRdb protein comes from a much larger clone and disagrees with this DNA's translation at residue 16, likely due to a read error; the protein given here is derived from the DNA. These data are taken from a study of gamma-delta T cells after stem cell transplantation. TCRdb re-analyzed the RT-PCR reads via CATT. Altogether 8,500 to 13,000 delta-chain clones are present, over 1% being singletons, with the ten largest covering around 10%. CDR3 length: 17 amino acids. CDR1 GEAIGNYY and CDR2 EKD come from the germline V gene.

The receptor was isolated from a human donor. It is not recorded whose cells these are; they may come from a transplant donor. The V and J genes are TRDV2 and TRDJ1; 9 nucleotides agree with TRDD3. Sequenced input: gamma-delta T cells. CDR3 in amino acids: CACDTLLNSGDTDKLTF. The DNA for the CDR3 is TGTGCCTGTGACACCCTTCTCAACTCGGGGGATACCGATAAACTCACCTTT.